This paragraph covers one T cell receptor beta chain sequence. The second PCR ran roughly 6 to 11 cycles with a sample-barcoded 5' primer and J-beta primers. A template-switch adaptor containing 12 random nucleotides labeled each cDNA molecule. TCRdb re-called the 5' RACE reads with MiXCR, one entry per CDR3 protein. Among some 1,000,000 distinct CDR3 sequences listed, almost 25% were seen once. Germline V gene sequence: CDR1 SNHLY, CDR2 FYNNEI. This CDR3 spans 13 amino acids. Unmatched junction bases numbered 8, after V lost 10 bases and J lost 4 bases. The sample originates from a study of blood T cells in healthy people across ages. This sample also appeared in a second study, on T cells of mothers and their children. This second study says: There were over 9.5 million TCR beta CDR3 reads from each mother and about 3 million from each child.

J is TRBJ2-5 and V is TRBV2; 8 nucleotides line up with TRBD1. The specimen sequenced was blood. The TCR comes from a girl aged 2-15 years in good health. CDR3 protein: CATLDRVTETQYF. CDR3 DNA: TGTGCCACTCTGGACAGGGTTACAGAGACCCAGTACTTC. Complete variable domain (other parts from reference TRBV2 and TRBJ2-5): EPEVTQTPSHQVTQMGQEVILRCVPISNHLYFYWYRQILGQKVEFLVSFYNNEISEKSEIFDDQFSVERPDGSNFTLKIRSTKLEDSAMYFCATLDRVTETQYFGPGTRLLVL.